Listed below are T cell receptor beta chains from one sample, sequenced in a study of T cell responses to AZD1222 COVID-19 vaccine. The method was immunoSEQ multiplex PCR; TCRdb's version includes in-frame clones alone and lacks a portion of them. Among 95,000 to 100,000 clones listed, more than 70% were seen once. The input for sequencing was peripheral blood, taken on day 0 of AZD1222 vaccination. These receptors all come from an adult in good health. The CDR3 runs from the conserved cysteine through the conserved F or W. D genes are given only for firm matches. The size field is filled for only some rows; it gives once, few, many or a size class.

v_gene,d_gene,abundance,j_gene,CDR3nt,CDR3aa
TRBV29-1,TRBD2,.,TRBJ2-3,TGCAGCGTTAGCGGGAGTATTCGCACAGATACGCAGTATTTT,CSVSGSIRTDTQYF
TRBV7-9,.,.,TRBJ1-2,TGTGCCAGCAGCTCCAGGGTATTCTATGGCTACACCTTC,CASSSRVFYGYTF
TRBV28,.,.,TRBJ2-5,TGTGCCAGCAGTTTCGGCGGGCCATACCAAGAGACCCAGTACTTC,CASSFGGPYQETQYF
TRBV11-3,TRBD2,.,TRBJ2-7,TGTGCCAGCAGCTTACGGGGACTAGCTCCCTCCTACGAGCAGTACTTC,CASSLRGLAPSYEQYF
TRBV5-1,.,few,TRBJ1-1,TGCGCCAGCAGCTTGGATCAACCGAACACTGAAGCTTTCTTT,CASSLDQPNTEAFF
TRBV20-1,.,.,TRBJ1-1,TGCAGTGCCAGTCCCCGCGGGGCTCTCCGGGCTGAAGCTTTCTTT,CSASPRGALRAEAFF
TRBV21-1,.,.,TRBJ2-3,TGTGCCAGCAGCAAAGCCGACTTTGGGAATAGCACAGATACGCAGTATTTT,CASSKADFGNSTDTQYF
TRBV9,.,.,TRBJ2-1,TGTGCCAGCAGCGGCATAGGACAGAGCCGCTGGATTGAGCAGTTCTTC,CASSGIGQSRWIEQFF
TRBV24-1,TRBD1,.,TRBJ1-2,TGTGCCACCAGTGACCCGGACAGGGGCTATGGCTACACCTTC,CATSDPDRGYGYTF
TRBV28,.,.,TRBJ2-1,TGTGCCAGCAGTTTCGGCGGGATGGGTGAGCAGTTCTTC,CASSFGGMGEQFF
TRBV4-3,.,.,TRBJ1-1,TGCGCCAGCAGCCAAGAGTTTCGAGGGAACACTGAAGCTTTCTTT,CASSQEFRGNTEAFF
TRBV7-3,.,.,TRBJ1-2,TGTGCCAGCAGCCTGGCCGGCACAGAGGGCTACACCTTC,CASSLAGTEGYTF
TRBV15,.,.,TRBJ2-7,TGTGCCACCAGCAGAGCCGGGCAGTACGAGCAGTACTTC,CATSRAGQYEQYF
TRBV7-8,TRBD2,once,TRBJ2-3,TGTGCCAGCAGCTACCGGACTAGCGGGAGGGTTTTTTCAGATACGCAGTATTTT,CASSYRTSGRVFSDTQYF
TRBV18,.,.,TRBJ2-1,TGTGCCACCGCGCGGGACACCAGCTCCTACAATGAGCAGTTCTTC,CATARDTSSYNEQFF
TRBV5-1,.,.,TRBJ1-5,TGCGCCAGCAGCCTCTCGGACTCCTCGGGCAATCAGCCCCAGCATTTT,CASSLSDSSGNQPQHF
TRBV27,.,.,TRBJ2-7,TGTGCCAGCAGTTTATTTGCACTTGGGGGGGAGCAGTACTTC,CASSLFALGGEQYF
TRBV6-6,.,.,TRBJ2-7,TGTGCCAGCAGCACCCCGGATGGCGGAAATCTCTACGAGCAGTACTTC,CASSTPDGGNLYEQYF
TRBV4-2,TRBD2,.,TRBJ2-7,TGTGCCAGCAGCCAAGTAGCGGGAGGCTTCTACGAGCAGTACTTC,CASSQVAGGFYEQYF
TRBV4-3,TRBD2,.,TRBJ2-7,TGCGCCAGCAGCCCCTCTGGGGGGGGACGGAGTTTGTGGTACGAGCAGTACTTC,CASSPSGGGRSLWYEQYF
TRBV6-5,.,.,TRBJ2-4,TGTGCCAGCTCGGGGGAGATCTTAGCCAAAAACATTCAGTACTTC,CASSGEILAKNIQYF
TRBV30,.,.,TRBJ1-6,TGTGCCTGGAGTGACGATGGGGTTTCGAATAATTCACCCCTCCACTTT,CAWSDDGVSNNSPLHF
TRBV6-1,.,.,TRBJ1-1,TGTGCCAGCAGTGAATGGGGGGGGAACACTGAAGCTTTCTTT,CASSEWGGNTEAFF
TRBV9,.,once,TRBJ1-3,TGTGCCAGCAGCGCGCCGGACGGAAGCTCTGGAAACACCATATATTTT,CASSAPDGSSGNTIYF
TRBV2,.,.,TRBJ2-2,TGTGCCGGAAGTCGCGATAACACCGGGGAGCTGTTTTTT,CAGSRDNTGELFF
TRBV4-3,.,.,TRBJ1-1,TGCGCCAGCAGCCAAGAGTCCGGACAGCTGAACACTGAAGCTTTCTTT,CASSQESGQLNTEAFF
TRBV30,.,few,TRBJ1-5,TGTGCCTGGAGTGTACGGGGGAATCAGCCCCAGCATTTT,CAWSVRGNQPQHF
TRBV30,.,.,TRBJ1-5,TGTGCCTGGAGTCATAAGGGGTATCAGCCCCAGCATTTT,CAWSHKGYQPQHF